This T cell receptor beta chain was captured in a study of cytomegalovirus exposure and HLA in healthy donors (dated by TCRdb to 2015 to 2018). General notes on the study: An earlier analysis of approximately 640 of the donors reported about 290 Gb of sequence data and approximately 110 million unique TCR beta sequences from about 179 million T cells. Approximately 300 gigabases of sequencing data and around 90 million unique TCR sequences made up an early release that covered approximately 620 HLA-typed donors. Of the roughly 420 genotyped donors, 70% to 90% were placed in the genetic ancestry cluster associated with self-reported Caucasian donors. The study aimed to test whether cataloging public T cell receptors could reveal signatures of past pathogen exposure. The study used immunosequencing to profile the T cell repertoires of about 670 subjects and linked those repertoires to cytomegalovirus serostatus. A separate validation cohort of approximately 130 different subjects was used in addition to the 666-subject first cohort. To predict cytomegalovirus infection status, the study brought together high-throughput TCR immunosequencing, statistical association of individual TCRs with disease status, and machine learning. A later analysis re-examined previously published TCR beta repertoires from several hundred donors and added high-resolution HLA genotyping to investigate patterns of TCR occurrence. Rather than using new phenotypic data, the later analysis identified candidate immune exposures from TCR beta sequences and from how often those sequences occurred across donors. In an earlier analysis of a few hundred of the donors, high-throughput TCR beta sequencing was used to judge whether each TCR beta V gene segment behaved as functional or pseudogenic. Donor age, sex, ethnicity and CMV serostatus were collected together with the repertoire data. A later genetic analysis used genome-wide SNP genotypes for about 65% of the 666 donors, treating that subset as a discovery cohort. Every discovery cohort repertoire had been produced on one sequencing platform. HLA typing included class I and class II loci at four-digit resolution. The number of typed donors differed by locus: roughly 620-640 for A, B, C, DRB1 and DQB1; 522 for DQA1; roughly 600 for DPA1; and roughly 470 for DPB1. Several DR-DQ haplotypes were treated as single units for association and clustering because of strong linkage in the cohort. On average, 235,054 unique TCR beta nucleotide sequences were sequenced per donor among several hundred genotyped donors of the cohort, with around 19% of those sequences being non-productive.

From the cysteine up to the phenylalanine, the CDR3 has a length of 15 residues. The sequence is cut down to CDR3 DNA, 45 bases in frame from base 1. Reading the germline V gene gives CDR1 SNHLY and CDR2 FYNNEI. Trimming at the junction amounts to 7 bases on V and 0 bases on J, and the germline ends lie 12 bases apart. As for this clone: The clone's antigen remains unknown. The input lacks base qualities; no much larger clone sits a single base away.

The investigation overall reported the following: Because some donors lacked HLA typing at each locus, the association tests relied only on the typed subset. V-gene and J-gene trimming of TCR beta chains was associated with a missense DCLRE1C variant in a later genetic analysis, and the association was replicated in an independent cohort. In a later genetic analysis, fewer N-insertions in productive TCRs were reported among donors in an Asian-associated ancestry cluster than the 666-donor mean. It was suggested by the authors that the approach could potentially be generalized to other disease states and immunological phenotypes. Roughly uniform sequencing depth across donors was assumed in presence/absence analyses, although this assumption may not hold. Only TCR beta chains were sequenced in this cohort, and the absence of alpha or paired-chain data limited detectable features. In a later analysis, several top co-occurrence clusters were reported to appear linked to parvovirus B19, influenza, CMV and Epstein-Barr virus. While some public TCRs were present in many individuals, most TCR sequences turned up only very rarely across donors. The 87-base-pair reads could not distinguish some IMGT-functional V segments, including TRBV6-2 and TRBV6-3, so those segments were excluded. An earlier analysis of some 590 of the donors showed that most TCR beta V segments appeared in productive rearrangements either about 87% or about 30% of the time, which broadly matched IMGT annotations. Because counts were too low, seventeen rarely observed V segments, including chromosome 9 orphons, were excluded from the earlier analysis of roughly 580 of the donors. Assigning TCR associations to individual alleles was difficult when HLA alleles, especially DR and DQ, strongly co-occurred. The only immune exposure information available for the cohort was CMV serostatus. According to a later analysis, TCR association rates differed among HLA loci, with DRB1 alleles showing the most associated TCRs and HLA-C alleles showing the fewest. In both the original and validation cohorts, the classifier was reported to diagnose cytomegalovirus status with high specificity and sensitivity. According to a later analysis, most CMV-associated TCR beta chains appeared to be HLA-restricted, and the HLA associations seemed to be driven largely by CMV exposure. In a later analysis, 16,951 TCR beta sequences were associated with specific HLA alleles at a false discovery rate of 0.05. In vitro tests confirmed that three of the cytomegalovirus-associated TCR beta chains recognize cytomegalovirus antigens. The study gave a list of 150 to 200 TCR beta chains associated with cytomegalovirus. A cluster of highly shared sequence variants was judged likely to represent a technical artifact of the sequencing pipeline. Compared with equally common non-associated chains, HLA-associated TCR beta chains in a later analysis were more clonally expanded and had lower generation probabilities. A further reported finding was that TCR beta sequences accurately predicted the HLA-A and HLA-B alleles for most subjects in the first cohort. Correlated functional status among segregating V segments might reflect linkage disequilibrium, but an unknown experimental factor could not be ruled out.

The cohort comprised some 700 healthy bone marrow donors. Cohort members were all nominally healthy when sampled, although unrecorded immune exposures were likely present. The donor was CMV seropositive and was included in the group of some 290 seropositive cohort members. A peripheral blood sample was collected from each donor, and TCR beta sequencing was performed on peripheral blood mononuclear cells. Genomic DNA extraction from the blood cell samples was performed with the Qiagen DNeasy Blood Extraction Kit. The library was produced with the immunoSEQ multiplex PCR assay. For the multiplex PCR, a mixture combining 60 forward primers for TCR Vbeta segments and 13 reverse primers for TCR Jbeta segments was used. The CDR3 region of rearranged TCR beta genes was amplified from genomic DNA by a multiplex PCR assay. The amplified TCR beta libraries were sequenced on the Illumina HiSeq System as 87-base-pair reads. The published analysis was carried out like this. In a later analysis, tens of millions of unique TCR beta chains were counted across the approximately 640 repertoires, and approximately 11 million of these chains were shared by at least two donors. Raw reads were error-corrected and collapsed into unique sequences with a nearest-neighbor algorithm that merged closely related sequences to remove PCR and sequencing errors. Alignment of CDR3 sequences to IMGT reference sequences was used to assign V, D and J gene segments. For a sequence to be retained, a match of at least six nucleotides to both a V gene segment and a J gene segment was required. A rearrangement was called productive if the CDR3 had no stop codons and remained in frame with V and J, and every other rearrangement was called non-productive. Following IMGT convention, CDR3 was defined as the stretch from the second conserved V-encoded cysteine to the conserved J-encoded phenylalanine. The earlier analysis of about 570 of the donors excluded any sequence lacking an unambiguous match to a single V gene segment. In an earlier analysis of around 600 of the donors, V segments were called functional above 56.7% productive rearrangements and were called segregating when the between-donor standard deviation exceeded 5%. To diagnose cytomegalovirus status from the catalog of TCR beta chain sequences, a statistical classification framework was built. V and J gene assignment, in a later analysis, came from comparing TCR nucleotide sequences with IMGT/GENE-DB human TR gene sequences. The TCRdist pipeline was used in a later analysis to assign CDR3 sequences and most-parsimonious VDJ recombination scenarios. A later analysis defined each TCR beta chain by its CDR3 amino acid sequence plus V-gene family, and excluded reads lacking a unique V-gene family. A later analysis removed nearly 600 highly shared, low-generation-probability nucleotide sequences to deal with suspected cross-contamination and a sequencing artifact. A later analysis calculated a clonal expansion index for each public chain from normalized within-repertoire ranks of inferred template counts. Generation probabilities in a later analysis came from a VDJ recombination model fitted to out-of-frame rearrangements, and those results were checked against IGoR. Hypergeometric tests were used in a later analysis to score TCR-TCR, TCR-HLA and TCR-CMV co-occurrence, with a repertoire-size bias correction applied to the TCR pairs. A later analysis estimated false discovery rates by permuting HLA or CMV assignments 20 times. In a later analysis, co-occurring TCRs were grouped using DBSCAN, and TCRdist sequence similarity was added for clustering within HLA-allele-positive subsets. Repertoires with fewer than 30,000 or more than 120,000 public chains, plus five repertoires with anomalous nucleotide sharing, were excluded from co-occurrence clustering. TCRdb re-hosts the immuneACCESS table, in-frame sequences only. Its copies lack some clones; in the studies checked, an unresolved V gene accounts for under half of them, and the cause for the rest is not known. That table gives V, J and clone size, and the DNA gave D and trimming. The sample table holds 240,000 or so clones, of which about 80% were seen once. The biggest ten clones account for about 7.5% of the sample.

This sequence was found in a woman aged 55-69 years in good health and CMV-seropositive. Input material: PBMCs. The sequence is built from TRBV2 and TRBJ2-2; TRBD1 is possibly the D segment (5 matching bases). The nucleotides are TGTGCCAGCACGCCGGACACTGCGAACACCGGGGAGCTGTTTTTT. Its translation reads: CASTPDTANTGELFF.